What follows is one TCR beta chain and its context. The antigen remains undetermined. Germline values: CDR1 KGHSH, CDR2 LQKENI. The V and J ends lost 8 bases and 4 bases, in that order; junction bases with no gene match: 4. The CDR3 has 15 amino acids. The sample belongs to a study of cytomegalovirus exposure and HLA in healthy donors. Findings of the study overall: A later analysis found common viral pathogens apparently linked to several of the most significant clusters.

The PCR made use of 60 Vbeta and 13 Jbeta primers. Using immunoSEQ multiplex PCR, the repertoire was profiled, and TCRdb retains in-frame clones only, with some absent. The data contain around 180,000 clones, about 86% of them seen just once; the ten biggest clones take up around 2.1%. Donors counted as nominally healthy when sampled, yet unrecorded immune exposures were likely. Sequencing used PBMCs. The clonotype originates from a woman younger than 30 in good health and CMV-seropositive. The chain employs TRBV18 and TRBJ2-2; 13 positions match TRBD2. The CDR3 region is CASRGLAGTTGELFF. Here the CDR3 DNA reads TGTGCCAGCCGGGGACTAGCGGGGACCACCGGGGAGCTGTTTTTT.